The next 27 T cell receptor beta chains were all read from a single sample in a study of tumour-infiltrating T cells in Burkitt lymphoma. Clones were sequenced by immunoSEQ multiplex PCR, and TCRdb holds only the in-frame ones, with some missing. The sample lists several thousand clones, 85% occurring once. Sequenced input: tumor tissue. Source of these receptors: a human donor with Burkitt lymphoma.

The chain carries TRBV5-4 and TRBJ2-7; 7 bases agree with TRBD2. The CDR3 extends over 15 amino acids. The germline V gene encodes CDR1 SGHNT and CDR2 YYREEE (reference sequence). With 0 bases clipped from V and 2 bases from J, the junction kept 5 bases outside the gene matches. The chain's CDR3 is CASSLALAATYEQYF. The CDR3 DNA is TGTGCCAGCAGCTTGGCTCTAGCGGCCACCTACGAGCAGTACTTC.

The chain is built from TRBV19 and TRBJ1-1; no clear D. This CDR3 region has 13 residues. Germline V gives CDR1 LNHDA, CDR2 SQIVND (reference sequence). With 2 bases removed from V and 1 base from J, the gap between germline ends came to 5 bases. As DNA, the CDR3 is TGTGCCAGTAGTATATGGCAGAACACTGAAGCTTTCTTT. Translation gives CASSIWQNTEAFF.

The chain links TRBV28 to TRBJ1-4, with a tentative D call TRBD1 (6 bases). The CDR3 loop spans 16 amino acids. With 5 bases removed from V and 6 bases from J, the gap between germline ends came to 19 bases. The germline V gene encodes CDR1 MDHEN and CDR2 SYDVKM. The DNA of the CDR3 is TGTGCCAGCAGTCCGCAAAGGTCGGGGGCGTATGAAAAACTGTTTTTT. It specifies CASSPQRSGAYEKLFF.

This rearrangement joins TRBV4-1 to TRBJ2-7; TRBD1 aligns across 7 bases. J was trimmed by 7 bases and V by 5 bases; bases with no gene match: 5. Per the germline V gene, CDR1 is MGHRA and CDR2 is YSYEKL. The CDR3 has 12 residues. CDR3 sequence (DNA): TGCGCCAGCAGCTACAGGGGAGCGGAGCAGTACTTC. Translating gives CASSYRGAEQYF.

This chain connects TRBV18 to TRBJ2-7, with 15 bases that match TRBD2. Germline lookup yields CDR1 KGHSH and CDR2 LQKENI. The CDR3 runs to 20 residues. Trimming took 2 bases from V and 6 from J; bases not matched to a gene: 17. The CDR3 DNA sequence: TGTGCCAGCTCACCATTGGGACTAGCGGGAGGCCGATACAGCTCAGCCGAGCAGTACTTC. The encoded protein is CASSPLGLAGGRYSSAEQYF.

This chain uses TRBV6-5 with TRBJ2-7; TRBD1 matches 9 bases. The germline CDR1 and CDR2 sequences are MNHEY and SVGAGI. The V and J ends lost 8 bases and 3 bases, in that order; junction bases with no gene match: 5. This CDR3 spans 13 amino acids. CDR3 nucleotides: TGTGCCAGCCAGGGGACAGGGAGCTACGAGCAGTACTTC. It translates to CASQGTGSYEQYF.

The chain is built from TRBV7-9 and TRBJ1-1, with a tentative D call TRBD1 (6 bases). In germline, CDR1 is SEHNR, CDR2 FQNEAQ (reference sequence). The CDR3 consists of 15 residues. V lost 8 bases to trimming and J lost 4 bases, with 20 bases between them. Here the CDR3 reads CASGSQGVSGTEAFF. In nucleotides, the CDR3 is TGTGCCAGCGGATCACAGGGTGTGTCAGGCACTGAAGCTTTCTTT.

The rearrangement joins TRBV28 to TRBJ2-2; D is perhaps TRBD1 (6 bases). The end of the DNA aligns better with TRBJ1-3, so the J call may be wrong. This CDR3 region has 16 residues. The germline CDR1 and CDR2 sequences are MDHEN and SYDVKM. The CDR3 DNA reads TGTGCCAGCACCTTGGGGGGGGGCGCTTCTGGAAACACCATATATTTT. Encoded protein: CASTLGGGASGNTIYF.

CDR3 sequence (DNA): TGTGCCAGCAGCGACTCCTTTAGGACCCGGCGGTATGGCTACACCTTC. Residues: CASSDSFRTRRYGYTF. The chain is built from TRBV9 and TRBJ1-2; no reliable D call. With 3 bases removed from V and 5 bases from J, the gap between germline ends came to 20 bases. Germline CDR1 and CDR2: SGDLS and YYNGEE. The CDR3 totals 16 residues. The full variable domain, its missing parts supplied by reference TRBV9 and TRBJ1-2, is DSGVTQTPKHLITATGQRVTLRCSPRSGDLSVYWYQQSLDQGLQFLIQYYNGEERAKGNILERFSAQQFPDLHSELNLSSLELGDSALYFCASSDSFRTRRYGYTFGSGTRLTVV.

The chain recombines TRBV6-1 with TRBJ1-2, with TRBD1 as a possible D gene (6 bases). Germline CDR1 MNHNS, CDR2 SASEGT. The CDR3 length is 12 residues. Trimming left V 8 bases short and J 5 bases short, with 12 bases between. In DNA form, the CDR3 reads TGTGCCAGCCCCGGCAGGGGATATGGCTACACCTTC. Translated: CASPGRGYGYTF.

This chain connects TRBV4-1 to TRBJ1-2; D unresolved. Deletions cut 1 base from V and 7 bases from J, with 13 bases between. CDR3 length equals 14 residues. Germline assignment: CDR1 MGHRA and CDR2 YSYEKL. The CDR3 protein is CASSQGALYSGYTF. The DNA of the CDR3 is TGCGCCAGCAGCCAAGGCGCGCTATACAGTGGCTACACCTTC.

Only a few counts were recorded for this clone. The chain recombines TRBV4-2 with TRBJ2-2, with a possible D match to TRBD1 (6 bases). Trimming took off 4 bases at V and 7 bases at J, with 10 bases between the two ends. This CDR3 spans 13 amino acids. Germline lookup yields CDR1 LGHNA and CDR2 YNFKEQ. As DNA, the CDR3 is TGTGCCAGCAGCCTGCAGGGGTTCGGGGAGCTGTTTTTT. The encoded protein is CASSLQGFGELFF.

This sequence joins TRBV29-1 and TRBJ1-2; maybe TRBD1 (6 bases). CDR1 and CDR2 from the germline V gene are SQVTM and ANQGSEA. The V end lost 5 bases, the J end lost 0 bases, and 10 bases lay between the germline ends. The length of the CDR3 is 13 residues. CDR3 sequence reads: CSVSGAANYGYTF. CDR3 bases: TGCAGCGTTTCGGGGGCGGCTAACTATGGCTACACCTTC.

The table lists this clone with a few counts. The chain recombines TRBV6-1 with TRBJ1-2, with D unresolved. CDR1 and CDR2 from the germline V gene are MNHNS and SASEGT. V was shortened by 4 bases and J by 6 bases, with 9 bases between the two germline ends. This CDR3 is built from 12 residues. In DNA, the CDR3 is TGTGCCAGCAGTGGCGCATCCGATGGCTACACCTTC. Residues: CASSGASDGYTF.

This chain links TRBV7-2 with TRBJ2-2; TRBD2 aligns across 8 bases. The V gene end was trimmed by 4 bases and the J gene end by 7 bases; junction bases not matched to a gene: 11. The V gene's germline CDR1 is SGHTA and CDR2 FQGNSA. The CDR3 has 16 residues. CDR3 residues: CASSWLGAGVDGELFF. In nucleotides, the CDR3 is TGTGCCAGCAGCTGGCTCGGAGCGGGGGTTGACGGGGAGCTGTTTTTT.

Of note for this clone: The junction differs from germline at one of its ends, possibly a read error. V is TRBV7-7 and J is TRBJ2-7; D perhaps matches TRBD1 (5 bases). The CDR3 has 14 amino acids. Germline V lookup: CDR1 SSHAT, CDR2 FNYEAQ (reference sequence). CDR3 amino acids: CASSLQVRLYEQYF. The CDR3 DNA follows: TGTGCTAGCAGCTTACAGGTTCGGCTCTACGAGCAGTACTTC.

The CDR3 coding sequence is TGTGCCAGCAGCTTAGATTTGACAGGGATGGGAGAGACCCAGTACTTC. This gives the protein CASSLDLTGMGETQYF. The chain joins TRBV7-2 to TRBJ2-5; 7 bases line up with TRBD1. Per germline, CDR1 SGHTA and CDR2 FQGNSA. J lost 4 bases, V lost 1 base, and 9 bases had no gene match. The CDR3 consists of 16 residues.

This clone has just a few counts. CDR3 protein: CSATTPWGYTF. CDR3 bases: TGCAGTGCTACAACGCCGTGGGGCTACACCTTC. The chain recombines TRBV20-1 with TRBJ1-2; D gene unclear. V dropped 4 bases and J dropped 8 bases, with 11 bases sitting between them. Germline values: CDR1 DFQATT, CDR2 SNEGSKA (reference sequence). The CDR3 is made up of 11 amino acids.

This chain uses TRBV20-1 with TRBJ2-2; D is uncertain. V was clipped by 6 bases and J by 11 bases, with 13 bases between them. The CDR3 is made up of 11 amino acids. Germline V gene lookup returns CDR1 DFQATT and CDR2 SNEGSKA (reference sequence). CDR3 loop: CSAPAPGELFF. The CDR3 nucleotides are TGCAGTGCGCCCGCGCCGGGCGAGCTGTTTTTT.

This clone was seen just once. The rearrangement joins TRBV27 to TRBJ2-7; the D call may be TRBD1 or TRBD2 (6 bases each). This CDR3 is built from 13 residues. V lost 3 bases, J lost 3 bases, and 9 bases lay in between. Germline-derived CDR1 and CDR2 are MNHEY and SMNVEV (reference sequence). This CDR3 is CASSFRGHYEQYF. In DNA form, the CDR3 reads TGTGCCAGCAGTTTCCGGGGGCACTACGAGCAGTACTTC.

V and J are TRBV6-1 and TRBJ2-3; 10 nucleotides align to TRBD1. V lost 6 bases to trimming and J lost 9 bases; unmatched junction nucleotides: 6. CDR3 size: 13 residues. Looked up from germline, CDR1 is MNHNS and CDR2 is SASEGT. The CDR3 is CASRTGGSLTQYF. CDR3 nucleotide sequence: TGTGCCAGCAGGACAGGGGGCTCGTTGACGCAGTATTTT.

The V call is TRBV5-1, the J call TRBJ1-1, with D possibly TRBD1 on 5 matching bases. V lost 1 base, J lost 3 bases, and 13 bases lay in between. The CDR3 is made up of 15 amino acids. Germline CDR1 is SGHRS and CDR2 is YFSETQ. CDR3 sequence: CASSLFGAGDTEAFF. The CDR3 DNA reads TGCGCCAGCAGCTTGTTTGGGGCAGGTGACACTGAAGCTTTCTTT. Variable domain in full (rest from reference TRBV5-1 and TRBJ1-1): KAGVTQTPRYLIKTRGQQVTLSCSPISGHRSVSWYQQTPGQGLQFLFEYFSETQRNKGNFPGRFSGRQFSNSRSEMNVSTLELGDSALYLCASSLFGAGDTEAFFGQGTRLTVV.

The V gene is TRBV4-1, the J gene TRBJ2-7, with D unclear. V shed 9 bases and J shed 5 bases, with 5 bases lying between them. The CDR3 sequence is 9 residues long. Germline V gives CDR1 MGHRA, CDR2 YSYEKL. The CDR3 DNA is TGCGCCAGGTGCAACGAGCAGTACTTC. Translation gives CARCNEQYF.

The J gene is TRBJ2-7, the V gene TRBV5-6; no clear D. The germline V and J ends were trimmed by 2 bases and 0 bases, with 9 bases remaining between them. The germline V gene encodes CDR1 SGHDT and CDR2 YYEEEE. The CDR3 consists of 14 residues. The CDR3 sequence: CASSLVETSYEQYF. The CDR3 nucleotides read TGTGCCAGCAGCTTAGTAGAAACCTCCTACGAGCAGTACTTC.

V is TRBV7-2 and J is TRBJ2-6; unclear D gene. V was clipped by 1 base and J by 1 base, with 2 bases between them. Germline V gene data show CDR1 as SGHTA and CDR2 as FQGNSA. This CDR3 is 14 amino acids long. CDR3 sequence: CASSLESGANVLTF. The CDR3, as DNA: TGTGCCAGCAGCTTAGAGTCTGGGGCCAACGTCCTGACTTTC.

This sequence joins TRBV6-1 and TRBJ2-2, with 10 positions matching TRBD2. V gave up 7 bases and J gave up 4 bases; unmatched junction bases: 6. CDR3 length: 15 residues. Germline values: CDR1 MNHNS, CDR2 SASEGT. CDR3 residues: CASKERGGPTGELFF. The CDR3 DNA sequence: TGTGCCAGCAAAGAGCGGGGGGGCCCCACCGGGGAGCTGTTTTTT.

The chain uses TRBV9 and TRBJ2-2; D remains ambiguous. This CDR3 region has 12 residues. V was trimmed by 7 bases and J by 2 bases, leaving 6 bases between them. Looked up from germline, CDR1 is SGDLS and CDR2 is YYNGEE. The CDR3 DNA is TGTGCCAGCCGTGACAACACCGGGGAGCTGTTTTTT. It encodes CASRDNTGELFF.